This TCR beta chain was sequenced in a study of cytomegalovirus exposure and HLA in healthy donors. The study, taken as a whole, reports: Researchers catalogued under 200 TCR beta chains as cytomegalovirus-associated. Presence/absence analyses assumed roughly uniform sequencing depth across donors. Cytomegalovirus status, reportedly, was diagnosed with high specificity and sensitivity by the classifier.

Germline CDR1 and CDR2: LGHNA and YNFKEQ. CDR3 length: 16 residues. The ends were cut back, 1 base at V and 4 bases at J, with 16 bases in the middle. Amplification used 60 Vbeta primers and 13 Jbeta primers. Sequencing was performed with immunoSEQ multiplex PCR; in TCRdb, only in-frame clones are kept and a portion is missing. The sample has approximately 150,000 clones, roughly 80% seen once; the top ten hold about 10%. A remark on this clone: The antigen is undetermined.

This receptor was taken from a man over 45 in good health and CMV-seropositive. The specimen was PBMCs. The chain links TRBV4-2 to TRBJ2-5; possible D gene TRBD1, 6 bases. The CDR3: CASSQGTQGLGETQYF. Written as DNA, the CDR3 is TGTGCCAGCAGCCAAGGCACACAGGGTTTAGGAGAGACCCAGTACTTC.